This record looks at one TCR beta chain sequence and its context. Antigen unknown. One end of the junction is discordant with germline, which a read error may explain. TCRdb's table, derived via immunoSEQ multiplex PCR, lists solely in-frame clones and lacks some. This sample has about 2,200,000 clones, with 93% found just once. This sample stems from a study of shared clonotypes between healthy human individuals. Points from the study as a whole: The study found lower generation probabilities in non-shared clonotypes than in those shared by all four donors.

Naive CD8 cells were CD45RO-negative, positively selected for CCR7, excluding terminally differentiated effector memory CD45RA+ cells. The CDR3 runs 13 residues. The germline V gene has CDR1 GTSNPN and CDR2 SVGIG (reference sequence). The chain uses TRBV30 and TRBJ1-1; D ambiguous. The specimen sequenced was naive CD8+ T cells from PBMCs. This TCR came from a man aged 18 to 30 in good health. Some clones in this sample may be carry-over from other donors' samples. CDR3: CAWSVSVNTEASF. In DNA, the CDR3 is TGTGCCTGGAGTGTATCAGTGAACACTGAAGCTTCCTTT.